Below are 18 T cell receptor beta chains sequenced from a single sample in a study of T cell responses to AZD1222 COVID-19 vaccine. Clones were sequenced by immunoSEQ multiplex PCR, and TCRdb holds only the in-frame ones, with some missing. This repertoire shows 210,000 or so clones, approximately 94% found once; its top ten account for 0.95% to 1.1%. The sample was peripheral blood, taken on day 0 of MenACWY control vaccination. These receptors originate from an adult in good health.

This chain connects TRBV19 to TRBJ1-2, with a weak D call TRBD1 (6 bases). CDR3 length equals 13 residues. The V end was cut by 5 bases, the J end by 4 bases, with 11 bases between. Germline V CDR1 and CDR2: LNHDA, SQIVND (reference sequence). The CDR3 DNA reads as TGTGCCAGTAGTCCTCGGGACACCTATGGCTACACCTTC. Amino acids: CASSPRDTYGYTF.

This chain uses TRBV6-5 with TRBJ1-5, with unresolved D. Germline-derived CDR1 and CDR2 are MNHEY and SVGAGI. Trimming stripped 6 bases from V and 5 bases from J, with 14 bases between. The CDR3 spans 14 residues. The CDR3 sequence is CASSEARADQPQHF. For the CDR3, the DNA is TGTGCCAGCAGCGAGGCACGGGCTGATCAGCCCCAGCATTTT.

This clone was counted once. The rearrangement uses TRBV18 and TRBJ1-3; D is perhaps TRBD1 (5 bases). There are 12 residues in the CDR3. The germline V gene encodes CDR1 KGHSH and CDR2 LQKENI. V was cut by 3 bases and J by 9 bases, with 9 bases left in between. CDR3 amino acids: CASSPDTPTIYF. The CDR3 DNA follows: TGTGCCAGCTCACCGGACACACCCACCATATATTTT.

As concerns this clone: Other DNA sequences in the sample encode the same CDR3. The chain couples TRBV11-3 to TRBJ2-3; 10 positions match TRBD1. The V and J ends lost 6 bases and 4 bases, in that order; junction bases with no gene match: 7. The CDR3 totals 15 residues. CDR1 and CDR2 (germline): SGHNT, YENEEA. The chain's CDR3 is CASRRGTGVADTQYF. Written as DNA, the CDR3 is TGTGCCAGCAGACGAGGGACAGGGGTCGCAGATACGCAGTATTTT.

The rearrangement uses TRBV6-5 and TRBJ1-3; D is uncertain. Germline lookup yields CDR1 MNHEY and CDR2 SVGAGI. Between the trimmed V and J ends, which lost 7 bases and 2 bases, there was a span of 12 bases. The CDR3 sequence is 14 residues long. The CDR3 sequence is CASKWGITGNTIYF. The CDR3 DNA follows: TGTGCCAGCAAGTGGGGTATAACTGGAAACACCATATATTTT.

CDR3 protein: CASSIDPAGGTDTQYF. DNA for the CDR3: TGTGCCAGTAGTATAGATCCCGCAGGGGGCACAGATACGCAGTATTTT. The rearrangement links TRBV19 to TRBJ2-3, with a possible D match to TRBD1 (6 bases). The germline V gene encodes CDR1 LNHDA and CDR2 SQIVND (reference sequence). Trimming shortened V by 0 bases and J by 1 base, and 11 bases separated the two germline ends. This CDR3 comprises 16 residues.

This clone was counted once. V usage is TRBV28 and J usage is TRBJ1-2; 7 positions agree with TRBD1. The germline V gene encodes CDR1 MDHEN and CDR2 SYDVKM. J was trimmed by 6 bases and V by 2 bases; bases with no gene match: 3. The CDR3 loop spans 13 amino acids. DNA of the CDR3: TGTGCCAGCAGTTTAACAGGGGTGCATGGCTACACCTTC. This encodes CASSLTGVHGYTF.

The chain couples TRBV10-3 to TRBJ2-7, with D possibly being TRBD1 (6 bases). Germline CDR1 is ENHRY and CDR2 is SYGVKD. The CDR3 is 15 residues long. V lost 4 bases to trimming and J lost 2 bases, with 15 bases between them. CDR3 residues: CAISAPQGKTYEQYF. As DNA, the CDR3 is TGTGCCATCAGTGCCCCTCAGGGGAAAACCTACGAGCAGTACTTC.

The chain is built from TRBV23-1 and TRBJ1-1, with D uncertain. TRBV23-1 is an open reading frame, and its role is uncertain. The CDR3 has 16 amino acids. The V end was cut by 0 bases, the J end by 3 bases, with 14 bases between. CDR3 region: CASSQSPPWRDTEAFF. CDR3 nucleotide sequence: TGCGCCAGCAGTCAATCCCCCCCCTGGCGGGACACTGAAGCTTTCTTT.

The sample holds a few counts of this clone. The gene calls are TRBV4-3 and TRBJ1-4, with D unresolved. The V gene's germline CDR1 is LGHNA and CDR2 YSLEER. The CDR3 loop spans 15 amino acids. Trimming left V 0 bases short and J 7 bases short, with 12 bases between. CDR3 sequence reads: CASSQEGGKGEKLFF. CDR3 DNA: TGCGCCAGCAGCCAAGAAGGCGGTAAGGGTGAAAAACTGTTTTTT.

V gene TRBV5-1 combines with J gene TRBJ2-1; D is possibly TRBD1 (9 bases). Germline lookup yields CDR1 SGHRS and CDR2 YFSETQ. The CDR3 is 16 residues long. Trimming left V 3 bases short and J 6 bases short, with 19 bases between. DNA for the CDR3: TGCGCCAGCAGCTCGGGGGGGACAGGGACCCCCAATGAGCAGTTCTTC. This sequence encodes CASSSGGTGTPNEQFF.

The V and J genes are TRBV18 and TRBJ1-4; D may be TRBD1 (6 bases). Germline V gene data show CDR1 as KGHSH and CDR2 as LQKENI. V was clipped by 3 bases and J by 6 bases, with 14 bases between them. This CDR3 comprises 15 residues. This CDR3 is CASSPQGPPDEKLFF. CDR3 in DNA: TGTGCCAGCTCACCGCAGGGGCCGCCGGATGAAAAACTGTTTTTT.

The J gene is TRBJ1-6, the V gene TRBV6-1; D ambiguous. Germline V CDR1 and CDR2: MNHNS, SASEGT. The V end was cut by 2 bases, the J end by 8 bases, with 7 bases between. The CDR3 runs 13 residues. The CDR3 coding sequence is TGTGCCAGCAGTGAAATTGTGGATTCACCCCTCCACTTT. It specifies CASSEIVDSPLHF.

The CDR3 nucleotides are TGTGCCAGCAGCCGGGACGGGAACACTGAAGCTTTCTTT. Translating gives CASSRDGNTEAFF. The chain is built from TRBV11-2 and TRBJ1-1, with D perhaps TRBD1 (5 bases). The CDR3 loop spans 13 amino acids. With 5 bases removed from V and 1 base from J, the gap between germline ends came to 8 bases. Germline V lookup: CDR1 SGHAT, CDR2 FQNNGV.

The chain carries TRBV6-5 and TRBJ1-1; 9 bases align to TRBD1. This CDR3 is 15 amino acids long. V lost 4 bases to trimming and J lost 10 bases; unmatched junction nucleotides: 13. Germline V gene sequence: CDR1 MNHEY, CDR2 SVGAGI. CDR3 in amino acids: CASSSGQGTSLPAFF. The CDR3 DNA reads TGTGCCAGCAGTTCAGGACAGGGGACATCCCTGCCAGCTTTCTTT.

The chain joins TRBV28 to TRBJ1-1; D is undetermined. The CDR3 is 12 amino acids. Germline CDR1 and CDR2: MDHEN and SYDVKM. With 8 bases removed from V and 4 bases from J, the gap between germline ends came to 11 bases. The DNA of the CDR3 is TGTGCCAGCCTCCGCCAACCCACTGAAGCTTTCTTT. Protein: CASLRQPTEAFF.

This chain connects TRBV25-1 to TRBJ1-1; 9 nucleotides align to TRBD1. The CDR3 runs to 15 residues. Germline loops: CDR1 MGHDK, CDR2 SYGVNS. The V and J ends lost 8 bases and 5 bases, in that order; junction bases with no gene match: 12. DNA for the CDR3: TGTGCCAGCCGAACTGTGACAGGGGGAAAAACTGAAGCTTTCTTT. It yields the protein CASRTVTGGKTEAFF. The full variable domain, completed using reference TRBV25-1 and TRBJ1-1, is EADIYQTPRYLVIGTGKKITLECSQTMGHDKMYWYQQDPGMELHLIHYSYGVNSTEKGDLSSESTVSRIRTEHFPLTLESARPSHTSQYLCASRTVTGGKTEAFFGQGTRLTVV.

The chain combines TRBV5-5 with TRBJ2-7, with 11 positions matching TRBD2. The CDR3 has 16 residues. CDR1 is SGHKS, CDR2 YYEKEE, per germline (reference sequence). Trimming cost V 0 bases and J 3 bases; bases outside gene matches: 5. The CDR3 bases are TGTGCCAGCAGCTTGGCCCCTAGCGGGGGGAACTACGAGCAGTACTTC. Amino acid sequence: CASSLAPSGGNYEQYF.